A selection of T cell receptor beta chains follows, all from one sample in a study of cytotoxic CD8 clonotypes in ibrutinib-treated CLL. Generated by immunoSEQ multiplex PCR, the TCRdb table keeps only in-frame clones and is missing some. Altogether more than 110,000 clones are present, about 70% being singletons, with the ten largest covering about 5%. Sequencing was performed on PBMCs, taken after 24 months of ibrutinib treatment. These receptor sequences come from a human donor with chronic lymphocytic leukemia. Each CDR3 is given with its conserved first and last residue. Fields, in order: V gene, J gene, CDR3 protein.

>TRBV10-3|TRBJ2-1
CAITAGGYNEQFF
>TRBV6-1|TRBJ2-4
CASSDRRRAKNIQYF
>TRBV19|TRBJ1-5
CASSLTGGNQPQHF
>TRBV28|TRBJ1-3
CASTGAPGNTIYF
>TRBV9|TRBJ2-3
CASSGLAGVGDTQYF
>TRBV11-2|TRBJ2-7
CASSSRTAGSYEQYF
>TRBV5-4|TRBJ2-3
CASSPGGPSTDTQYF
>TRBV6-4|TRBJ2-1
CASSPEGGSYNEQFF
>TRBV7-9|TRBJ1-5
CASSEGGLLNQPQHF
>TRBV9|TRBJ2-3
CASSVGPETTDTQYF
>TRBV9|-
CASSVGVESYEQYF
>TRBV7-3|TRBJ2-1
CASSSWGSDYNEQFF
>TRBV7-2|TRBJ2-1
CASSPGTSGYNEQFF
>TRBV7-3|TRBJ2-5
CASGMGPQETQYF
>TRBV20-1|TRBJ1-2
CSVEGADGYTF
>TRBV7-2|TRBJ1-1
CASSFDRGRTEAFF
>TRBV7-2|TRBJ1-1
CASSVLGQGSEAFF
>TRBV18|TRBJ2-7
CASSPPRTGNSYEQYF
>TRBV10-3|TRBJ1-1
CAIGYPGNTEAFF
>TRBV11-1|TRBJ2-1
CASSRVDEQFF
>TRBV28|TRBJ1-2
CASSLAGQGARTF
>TRBV2|TRBJ2-5
CASSDWETQYF
>TRBV7-2|TRBJ1-5
CASSSQQGMGQPQHF
>TRBV19|TRBJ1-5
CASSIAGVQPQHF
>TRBV4-3|TRBJ2-3
CASSQVALAVDTQYF
>TRBV2|TRBJ1-5
CASSWLSNQPQHF
>TRBV5-1|TRBJ2-7
CASSSLPTSGRASGEQYF
>TRBV10-2|TRBJ1-1
CASSEKGNTEAFF
>TRBV19|TRBJ1-5
CASSIRVNQPQHF
>TRBV7-6|TRBJ2-5
CASSLGGTQETQYF
>TRBV6-6|TRBJ2-5
CASRTHSVGAETQYF
>TRBV7-9|TRBJ2-7
CASSFRTGGHEQYF
>TRBV28|TRBJ1-2
CASRGGQGLGGYTF
>TRBV5-1|TRBJ2-3
CASSLGGSPSTDTQYF
>TRBV7-6|TRBJ1-2
CASSPGVSGYGYTF
>TRBV27|TRBJ1-2
CASSLQASYGYTF